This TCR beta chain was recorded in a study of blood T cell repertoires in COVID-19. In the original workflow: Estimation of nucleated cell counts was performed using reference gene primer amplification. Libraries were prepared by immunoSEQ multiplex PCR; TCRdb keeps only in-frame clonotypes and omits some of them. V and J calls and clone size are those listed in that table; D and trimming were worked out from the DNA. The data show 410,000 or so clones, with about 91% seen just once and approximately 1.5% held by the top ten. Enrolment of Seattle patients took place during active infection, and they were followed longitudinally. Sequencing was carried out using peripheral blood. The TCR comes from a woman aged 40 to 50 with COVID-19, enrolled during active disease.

Written as DNA, the CDR3 is TGTGCCAGCAGCTTTTTGCACAGGGGAATGATTGAAGCTTTCTTT. Its protein product is CASSFLHRGMIEAFF. The V and J genes are TRBV5-5 and TRBJ1-1, with TRBD1 matching over 7 bases. The germline gives CDR1 SGHKS, CDR2 YYEKEE (reference sequence). The CDR3 extends over 15 amino acids. The trim removed 2 bases at V and 7 bases at J, leaving 11 bases unmatched. Full variable domain (remainder filled in from reference TRBV5-5 and TRBJ1-1): DAGVTQSPTHLIKTRGQQVTLRCSPISGHKSVSWYQQVLGQGPQFIFQYYEKEERGRGNFPDRFSARQFPNYSSELNVNALLLGDSALYLCASSFLHRGMIEAFFGQGTRLTVV.